This T cell receptor (beta chain) was recovered during a study of blood T cell repertoires in COVID-19. In the authors' workflow: Estimation of nucleated cell counts relied on the amplification of reference gene primers. The protocol was immunoSEQ multiplex PCR, while the TCRdb copy is restricted to in-frame clones and leaves out a portion. V, J and clone size reflect that table, while D and trimming were determined from the DNA. This sample has 95,000 to 150,000 clones; around nine tenths occur once, and the top ten carry around 0.81%. V was clipped by 3 bases and J by 0 bases, with 12 bases between them. The CDR3 sequence is 15 residues long. Germline values: CDR1 SGHTS, CDR2 YDEGEE. This clone appeared once.

The sequenced material came from peripheral blood. J is TRBJ1-1 and V is TRBV5-8, with D unclear. This clonotype was obtained from a woman between 50 and 59 years old with active or convalescent COVID-19. The CDR3, as DNA: TGTGCCAGCAGCTCCTACGACGGGGTGAACACTGAAGCTTTCTTT. Translating it yields CASSSYDGVNTEAFF.